Presented here are 7 T cell receptor beta chains from one specimen sequenced in a study of Graves' ophthalmopathy and Graves' hyperthyroidism. Scientists amplified the TCR beta CDR3 regions from RNA transcripts. Second-round multiplex PCR came after first-round RT-PCR with HTBI primers. MiXCR was run by TCRdb on the multiplex PCR reads, yielding one entry per CDR3 protein. The sample records 300,000 to 400,000 distinct CDR3 sequences, about 15% being singletons. Sequencing was done on a sample of peripheral blood. These receptors were obtained from an adult woman with stable Graves' hyperthyroidism.

There are many counts of this clonotype. The chain combines TRBV2 with TRBJ1-2; weak D call: TRBD1 (5 bases). Trimming removed 5 bases at V and 0 bases at J, with 13 bases between. Germline CDR1 is SNHLY and CDR2 is FYNNEI. CDR3 length equals 15 residues. The CDR3, as DNA: TGTGCCAGCAGTCTGCAGGGCGATCCTAACTATGGCTACACCTTC. Translating it yields CASSLQGDPNYGYTF.

This clonotype was counted ten times or more. The V gene is TRBV4-3, the J gene TRBJ2-7; 14 positions agree with TRBD2. The ends lost 1 base at V and 7 bases at J; junction bases unmatched: 6. Germline assignment: CDR1 LGHNA and CDR2 YSLEER. CDR3 length equals 16 residues. CDR3 loop: CASSQGGLAGGQEQYF. CDR3 nucleotides: TGCGCCAGCAGCCAAGGTGGACTAGCGGGAGGTCAGGAGCAGTACTTC.

This chain connects TRBV5-1 to TRBJ1-6; D is possibly TRBD1 (5 bases). CDR1 SGHRS and CDR2 YFSETQ come from the germline V gene. V was clipped by 4 bases and J by 8 bases, with 10 bases between them. This CDR3 contains 13 residues. Here the CDR3 reads CASSVLRDSPLHF. DNA for the CDR3: TGCGCCAGCAGCGTCCTCAGGGATTCACCCCTCCACTTT.

The rearrangement uses TRBV6-2 or TRBV6-3 and TRBJ1-1; D is possibly TRBD1 (6 bases). The germline CDR1 and CDR2 sequences are MNHEY and SVGEGT. Trimming stripped 9 bases from V and 3 bases from J, with 14 bases between. The CDR3 loop spans 13 amino acids. The CDR3 sequence is CARSPPGDTEAFF. CDR3 in DNA: TGTGCCAGGAGCCCTCCAGGGGACACTGAAGCTTTCTTT.

This clonotype was observed at least ten times. V and J are TRBV12-3 or TRBV12-4 and TRBJ2-7; D assignment may be TRBD1 or TRBD2 (7 bases each). The V and J ends lost 6 bases and 2 bases respectively, with 17 bases between them. This CDR3 is 15 amino acids long. The CDR3 loop is CASSTPPGGAYEQYF. DNA for the CDR3: TGTGCCAGCAGCACACCCCCAGGGGGGGCCTACGAGCAGTACTTC.

The table lists this clonotype with many counts. This rearrangement joins TRBV5-1 to TRBJ1-2; 10 bases match TRBD1. The junction had 6 bases not matched to a gene; V was cut back by 0 bases and J by 10 bases. The CDR3 contains 14 residues. CDR1 is SGHRS and CDR2 is YFSETQ in the germline V gene. The chain's CDR3 is CASSLDGTGEDYTF. CDR3 DNA: TGCGCCAGCAGCTTGGATGGGACAGGGGAGGACTACACCTTC.

This clonotype was counted at least ten times. CDR3 nucleotides: TGTGCCAGCAGCCCCCGGCTAGCGGGATCGAACACCGGGGAGCTGTTTTTT. This sequence encodes CASSPRLAGSNTGELFF. V is TRBV11-1 and J is TRBJ2-2; 9 positions match TRBD2. The CDR3 extends over 17 amino acids. The V and J ends lost 5 bases and 0 bases, in that order; junction bases with no gene match: 7. Germline-derived CDR1 and CDR2 are SGHAT and FQDESV (reference sequence).